This T cell receptor (beta chain) was found in a study of PD-L1 blockade in urothelial cancer (dated 2017 in TCRdb). For the study in its entirety: Every patient began therapy around 2014 and was given atezolizumab 1,200 mg intravenously every 3 weeks. The study, an exploratory multi-omic analysis, examined somatic, immune and clinical correlates of response to PD-L1 blockade with atezolizumab in urothelial cancer. Blood samples gave a median of around 140,000 T cells and approximately 85,000 unique TCRs, with a median clonality of roughly 0.081. Durable clinical benefit meant progression-free survival longer than 6 months, and TCR features were also tested against progression-free and overall survival. Patients had an ECOG performance status of 0 or 1 and had received between 0 and 3 prior chemotherapy regimens. Pretreatment tumor samples, along with matched peripheral blood collected serially before and after atezolizumab treatment, underwent TCR sequencing. In the same patients, whole exome sequencing and RNA sequencing of pretreatment tumors were performed in addition to TCR sequencing. Twenty-five of 29 patients were identified as males with urothelial cancer of bladder origin, and a prior smoking history was reported by 18 of 29 patients. Pretreatment blood TCR-seq was available for about 30 patients, at least one posttreatment blood collection was obtained for approximately 25 patients, and tumor TCR-seq was available for approximately 25 patients. Fewer than ten patients reached durable clinical benefit, while around 19 patients did not. Blood samples were analyzed 3 weeks after the start of treatment (second dose) and 6 weeks after the start of treatment.

This specimen's time point label, per the study, means: peripheral blood 6 weeks after treatment start. A cohort of approximately 30 patients with locally advanced or metastatic urothelial carcinoma, treated at Memorial Sloan Kettering on a trial protocol, was included. Peripheral blood mononuclear cells were collected pretreatment and during treatment, at between 1 and 8 total time points per patient. The Qiagen DNeasy Blood extraction kit was used to purify genomic DNA from total PBMCs and tumor samples. PBMCs were collected pretreatment and during treatment, and were isolated and stored as previously described. Of note for this clone: Its antigen is unknown. Per-nucleotide qualities are absent, and no much larger clonotype sits a single base away.

Summary of the overall study and its limitations: Improved progression-free and overall survival was associated with having pretreatment peripheral blood TCR clonality below the median. Because of the small sample size (n ≈ 29) and the many exploratory analyses performed, the results are intended to be regarded as hypothesis-generating. At 3 weeks after the start of treatment, tumor-associated TCR clones in peripheral blood had expanded more in patients with durable benefit (n ≈ 22, p = 0.022).

Synthetic TCR analog templates were spiked into each PCR to estimate absolute template abundance from read counts. The immunoSEQ assay was used to amplify TCRbeta CDR3 regions from genomic DNA with bias-controlled V and J gene primers. Rearranged TCRbeta segments were sequenced at approximately 20X coverage. The paper's processing steps were these. Sequencing errors were corrected by clustering, and CDR3s were annotated against IMGT so that V, D and J genes could be assigned. Downstream analyses used only productive TCRbeta rearrangements, leaving out any out-of-frame or stop-codon sequences. To compute clonality, Shannon entropy was normalized by the log of the number of unique productive sequences and then subtracted from one. Clones differing between time points or between blood and tumor were identified by Fisher's exact test with Benjamini-Hochberg correction at adjusted p below 0.01. TCRdb provides this immuneACCESS table in a form limited to in-frame rearrangements. Some clones are lacking; in checked studies, under half of them reflect an unresolved V gene, and why the rest are absent is not known. The V and J calls and the clone size are those of that table, but D and trimming were determined from the DNA. In this sample the table shows tens of thousands of clones, around 82% of which occur a single time. The top ten constitute about 1.6% of the sample.

Sequencing was performed on PBMCs, taken around atezolizumab (anti-PD-L1) treatment. The origin of this receptor is a man aged 70-80 years with urothelial cancer.

The encoded CDR3 is CASSHRTGAGYGYTF. The sequence in DNA is TGTGCCAGCAGCCACCGAACAGGAGCCGGCTATGGCTACACCTTC. The chain uses TRBV5-5 and TRBJ1-2; the D gene is possibly TRBD1, with 5 bases matching. The germline V gene (reference sequence) sets CDR1 to SGHKS and CDR2 to YYEKEE. V and J lose 4 bases and 4 bases, and a span of 17 bases separates them. Reading from cysteine to phenylalanine, the CDR3 counts 15 amino acids. Of all the DNA, just the CDR3 is kept, 45 bases in frame from base 1.